This note documents a single T cell receptor (beta chain) sequence. This sample was taken from a study of blood T cell repertoires in COVID-19. Study details: Collection of acute and convalescent COVID-19 samples took place in the United States, Italy and Spain. From T cells, B-cell-depleted T cells, or PBMCs came the material, which was cDNA or gDNA.

In the original workflow: Amplifying reference gene primers gave estimates of nucleated cell counts. Produced via immunoSEQ multiplex PCR; TCRdb's table is partial and in-frame only. V and J calls and clone size are those listed in that table; D and trimming were worked out from the DNA. The table lists hundreds of thousands of clones, around 90% of them singletons. The CDR3 totals 13 residues. V was pared by 3 bases and J by 8 bases, with 13 bases between. The germline gives CDR1 MNHEY, CDR2 SMNVEV (reference sequence). Material for sequencing was peripheral blood. The TCR originated in a woman between 18 and 29 years old with acute or convalescent COVID-19. The V and J genes are TRBV27 and TRBJ1-2, with a weak D call TRBD1 (5 bases). CDR3 sequence reads: CASSLGGVRGYTF. For the CDR3, the DNA is TGTGCCAGCAGTTTGGGGGGTGTACGAGGCTACACCTTC.